One and the same sample provided the 5 T cell receptor beta chains below, sequenced in a study of T cells in localized non-small cell lung cancer. Sequencing was performed with immunoSEQ multiplex PCR; in TCRdb, only in-frame clones are kept and a portion is missing. Of fewer than 35,000 clones in the sample, roughly nine tenths were seen once. Specimen: peripheral blood, collected before any cancer treatment. The receptors were sampled from a female donor at least 60 years old with stage I lung adenocarcinoma.

The chain links TRBV9 to TRBJ1-3; D might be TRBD1 (5 bases). The germline CDR1 and CDR2 sequences are SGDLS and YYNGEE. V was pared by 6 bases and J by 8 bases, with 9 bases between. This CDR3 is built from 11 residues. The CDR3 is CASTSGDTIYF. DNA of the CDR3: TGTGCCAGCACCTCGGGGGACACCATATATTTT.

This chain connects TRBV7-7 to TRBJ2-2; unclear D gene. Germline assignment: CDR1 SSHAT and CDR2 FNYEAQ (reference sequence). V lost 5 bases and J 5 bases, leaving 6 bases between the germline ends. CDR3 length: 12 residues. The CDR3, as DNA: TGTGCCAGCAGCCACGTTACCGGGGAGCTGTTTTTT. Its protein is CASSHVTGELFF.

The J gene is TRBJ2-5, the V gene TRBV4-2; possibly TRBD2 for D (7 bases). With 4 bases removed from V and 11 bases from J, the gap between germline ends came to 20 bases. Germline-derived CDR1 and CDR2 are LGHNA and YNFKEQ. The CDR3 consists of 14 residues. The DNA for the CDR3 is TGTGCCAGCAGCCCCCGGGGATTACAGGGAGGGCAGTACTTC. It yields the protein CASSPRGLQGGQYF.

The chain employs TRBV6-1 and TRBJ1-3, with a weak D call TRBD1 (5 bases). The CDR3 extends over 13 amino acids. CDR1 and CDR2 from the germline V gene are MNHNS and SASEGT. V was shortened by 5 bases and J by 7 bases, with 12 bases between the two germline ends. Here the CDR3 reads CASSQTVRNTIYF. The CDR3 DNA reads as TGTGCCAGCAGTCAGACAGTACGGAACACCATATATTTT.

This clone was picked up a small number of times. The chain employs TRBV7-8 and TRBJ2-1; TRBD1 agrees at 7 bases. Germline values: CDR1 SGHVS, CDR2 FQNEAQ. Trimming at V came to 2 bases and at J to 4 bases, leaving 8 bases not matched to a gene. This CDR3 is 16 amino acids long. This CDR3 reads CASSLLTGQLYNEQFF. The CDR3, as DNA: TGTGCCAGCAGCTTACTGACGGGACAGCTTTACAATGAGCAGTTCTTC.